This entry lists 9 T cell receptor beta chains sequenced from one sample in a study of blood T cell repertoires in COVID-19. Sequencing used immunoSEQ multiplex PCR; TCRdb keeps in-frame clones, though not all of them. In the table there are about 100,000 clones, roughly 84% of which are singletons. Sequences were obtained from peripheral blood. These receptor sequences come from a human donor in a cohort sampled during active COVID-19.

The table lists this clone with a few counts. The chain is built from TRBV6-2 or TRBV6-3 and TRBJ2-2; a weak D match, TRBD1 (5 bases). Looked up from germline, CDR1 is MNHEY and CDR2 is SVGEGT. There are 13 residues in the CDR3. The V end lost 5 bases, the J end lost 5 bases, and 9 bases lay between the germline ends. This CDR3 is CASSPRQTGELFF. As DNA, the CDR3 is TGTGCCAGCAGTCCCCGACAGACCGGGGAGCTGTTTTTT.

V and J are TRBV5-8 and TRBJ1-3, with a weak D call TRBD1 (6 bases). The CDR3 is 14 amino acids. The ends were cut back, 3 bases at V and 4 bases at J, with 11 bases in the middle. Germline lookup yields CDR1 SGHTS and CDR2 YDEGEE. This CDR3 is CASSSGQIGNTIYF. CDR3 nucleotide sequence: TGTGCCAGCAGCTCCGGACAGATCGGAAACACCATATATTTT. The full variable domain, completed using reference TRBV5-8 and TRBJ1-3, is EAGVTQSPTHLIKTRGQQATLRCSPISGHTSVYWYQQALGLGLQFLLWYDEGEERNRGNFPPRFSGRQFPNYSSELNVNALELEDSALYLCASSSGQIGNTIYFGEGSWLTVV.

The chain couples TRBV7-3 to TRBJ2-3; weak D call: TRBD2 (6 bases). The CDR3 loop spans 15 amino acids. Germline V gives CDR1 SGHTA, CDR2 FQGTGA. V was pared by 2 bases and J by 3 bases, with 12 bases between. In DNA form, the CDR3 reads TGTGCCAGCAGCTTAGCATTGGGGACTACAGATACGCAGTATTTT. It translates to CASSLALGTTDTQYF.

The chain has TRBV24-1 and TRBJ1-6; D unclear. Deletions cut 0 bases from V and 6 bases from J, with 11 bases between. Germline V CDR1 and CDR2: KGHDR, SFDVKD. The CDR3 runs 16 residues. CDR3 sequence reads: CATSDLQIGFNSPLHF. The CDR3 nucleotides are TGTGCCACCAGTGATTTGCAGATCGGGTTTAATTCACCCCTCCACTTT.

This clone has only a few counts. This sequence joins TRBV7-8 and TRBJ2-7, with TRBD1 as a possible D gene (6 bases). V was shortened by 3 bases and J by 3 bases, with 9 bases between the two germline ends. Germline CDR1 reads SGHVS; CDR2 reads FQNEAQ. The CDR3 is 13 amino acids. The CDR3 spells CASSFGQNYEQYV. CDR3 bases: TGTGCCAGCAGCTTTGGACAGAACTACGAGCAGTACGTC.

The rearrangement joins TRBV4-1 to TRBJ2-3; 8 bases match TRBD2. The CDR3 length is 16 residues. CDR1 is MGHRA, CDR2 YSYEKL, per germline. Trimming at V came to 5 bases and at J to 4 bases, leaving 11 bases not matched to a gene. Here the CDR3 reads CASSVREAGGSDTQYF. The DNA for the CDR3 is TGCGCCAGCAGCGTCCGCGAGGCGGGAGGCTCAGATACGCAGTATTTT.

The chain uses TRBV28 and TRBJ1-4; D is ambiguous. The CDR3 length is 14 residues. Germline values: CDR1 MDHEN, CDR2 SYDVKM. Trimming took 3 bases from V and 6 from J, leaving 11 bases between them. Written as DNA, the CDR3 is TGTGCCAGCAGTTTCATACAGATAGATGAAAAACTGTTTTTT. This encodes CASSFIQIDEKLFF.

The V and J genes are TRBV24-1 and TRBJ2-3, with a weak D call TRBD2 (7 bases). The V gene lost 2 bases and the J gene lost 11 bases, with 10 bases spanning the gap. CDR1 KGHDR and CDR2 SFDVKD come from the germline V gene. This CDR3 is 12 amino acids long. DNA of the CDR3: TGTGCCACCAGTGATTGGGGGGGCGGGCAGTATTTT. Protein product: CATSDWGGGQYF.

The chain has TRBV28 and TRBJ2-1, with 11 bases identical to TRBD1. Germline V gives CDR1 MDHEN, CDR2 SYDVKM. CDR3 length equals 15 residues. The ends lost 5 bases at V and 10 bases at J; junction bases unmatched: 10. Here the CDR3 reads CASSIRDRGSMEQFF. In DNA, the CDR3 is TGTGCCAGCAGTATCCGGGACAGGGGGTCAATGGAGCAGTTCTTC.